This passage covers 24 T cell receptor beta chains from one sample sequenced in a study of low-dose radiotherapy and immunotherapy resistance in tumors. Stated time point: after trial treatment. The treatment denotes: LDRT plus nivolumab, ipilimumab, low-dose cyclophosphamide and aspirin (RACIN trial). With TRAV- and TRBV-specific primers, first-strand cDNA was made, covering the alpha and beta chains. The authors ran around 19 PCR cycles to amplify TCRs with a constant-region primer and V-primer adapter. One entry per CDR3 protein, called by TCRdb with MiXCR from the reads. Of under 75,000 distinct CDR3 sequences listed, 23% are singletons. Sequencing was performed on PBMCs, taken after low-dose radiotherapy plus immunotherapy. The origin of the receptors is a male donor with prostate cancer.

This clonotype showed up many times. The rearrangement links TRBV7-2 to TRBJ2-7; D not resolved. The V gene's germline CDR1 is SGHTA and CDR2 FQGNSA. V lost 0 bases to trimming and J lost 2 bases, with 8 bases between them. The CDR3 length is 14 residues. The CDR3 DNA sequence: TGTGCCAGCAGCTTAGCCGATGGTCCCTACGAGCAGTACTTC. It specifies CASSLADGPYEQYF.

This clonotype was seen only a few times. The chain uses TRBV6-1 and TRBJ2-3, with TRBD2 matching 7 bases. V was pared by 7 bases and J by 1 base, with 8 bases of the junction left unmatched. CDR3 size: 15 residues. Germline CDR1 is MNHNS and CDR2 is SASEGT. The CDR3 sequence is CASNLQRGGTDTQYF. CDR3 nucleotide sequence: TGTGCCAGCAACCTACAGCGGGGAGGCACAGATACGCAGTATTTT.

In this sample, this clonotype turned up once. The chain couples TRBV12-3 or TRBV12-4 to TRBJ2-2; possibly TRBD1 or TRBD2 for D (5 bases each). V lost 2 bases, J lost 17 bases, and 27 bases lay in between. The CDR3 sequence is 16 residues long. This chain's CDR3 is CASSLNQGGTGELCFF. In DNA, the CDR3 is TGTGCCAGCAGTTTAAATCAGGGCGGCACCGGGGAGCTGTGTTTTTTT.

This clonotype showed up many times. V is TRBV7-2 and J is TRBJ1-2; D ambiguous. Germline assignment: CDR1 SGHTA and CDR2 FQGNSA. Trimming stripped 3 bases from V and 0 bases from J, with 11 bases between. This CDR3 contains 15 residues. CDR3 sequence reads: CASSLGFGANYGYTF. CDR3 nucleotide sequence: TGTGCCAGCAGCTTGGGGTTCGGAGCTAACTATGGCTACACCTTC.

This clonotype was detected many times. The chain uses TRBV27 and TRBJ2-7; 9 bases agree with TRBD1. J lost 0 bases, V lost 6 bases, and 6 bases had no gene match. Germline V gene data show CDR1 as MNHEY and CDR2 as SMNVEV (reference sequence). CDR3 length equals 15 residues. The CDR3 DNA sequence: TGTGCCAGCAGCGAACCGGGACAGGGCTCCTACGAGCAGTACTTC. Encoded protein: CASSEPGQGSYEQYF.

This clonotype has a count of ten or more. The chain joins TRBV27 to TRBJ1-5; D gene ambiguous. Trimming took 10 bases from V and 0 from J, leaving 10 bases between them. Germline CDR1 and CDR2: MNHEY and SMNVEV (reference sequence). This CDR3 contains 13 residues. The CDR3 here is CATGPYSNQPQHF. The CDR3 nucleotides read TGTGCCACCGGCCCTTATAGCAATCAGCCCCAGCATTTT.

This clonotype was seen more than once but under ten times. The chain links TRBV20-1 to TRBJ1-1; D ambiguous. This CDR3 contains 12 residues. V was cut by 2 bases and J by 4 bases, with 8 bases left in between. CDR1 and CDR2 from the germline V gene are DFQATT and SNEGSKA (reference sequence). CDR3 coding DNA: TGCAGTGCTAGAAAGGTTGGCACTGAAGCTTTCTTT. Translating it yields CSARKVGTEAFF.

There are many counts of this clonotype. The V and J genes are TRBV4-2 and TRBJ2-2; D unresolved. The CDR3 consists of 14 residues. CDR1 is LGHNA and CDR2 is YNFKEQ in the germline V gene. The V gene lost 0 bases and the J gene lost 5 bases, with 7 bases spanning the gap. CDR3 DNA sequence: TGTGCCAGCAGCCAAGATAGCAGAACCGGGGAGCTGTTTTTT. Its protein product is CASSQDSRTGELFF.

This clonotype occurred many times. The chain has TRBV29-1 and TRBJ2-2; D is uncertain. Trimming removed 6 bases at V and 6 bases at J, with 8 bases between. Germline CDR1 and CDR2: SQVTM and ANQGSEA. This CDR3 has 11 amino acids. The CDR3 region is CSVWVAGELFF. For the CDR3, the DNA is TGCAGCGTGTGGGTAGCCGGGGAGCTGTTTTTT.

The chain employs TRBV12-3 or TRBV12-4 and TRBJ2-1; D gene unclear. The length of the CDR3 is 13 residues. The V gene lost 6 bases and the J gene lost 5 bases, with 11 bases spanning the gap. The CDR3 sequence: CASSVARDNEQFF. CDR3 sequence (DNA): TGTGCCAGCAGCGTTGCTAGGGACAATGAGCAGTTCTTC.

This clonotype was observed at least ten times. The chain is built from TRBV7-2 and TRBJ2-5; 8 bases are shared with TRBD2. CDR3 size: 15 residues. Germline V CDR1 and CDR2: SGHTA, FQGNSA. Trimming at V came to 1 base and at J to 7 bases, leaving 8 bases not matched to a gene. This CDR3 is CASSLGGIAGGTQYF. Written as DNA, the CDR3 is TGTGCCAGCAGCTTAGGCGGTATCGCGGGGGGGACCCAGTACTTC.

The gene calls are TRBV5-8 and TRBJ2-7; D gene ambiguous. This CDR3 is built from 12 residues. V shed 2 bases and J shed 9 bases, with 12 bases lying between them. Germline values: CDR1 SGHTS, CDR2 YDEGEE. This chain's CDR3 is CASSFPGRGQYF. The CDR3 DNA reads TGTGCCAGCAGCTTTCCTGGGCGCGGGCAGTACTTC.

There are many counts of this clonotype. The chain links TRBV29-1 to TRBJ2-4; TRBD1 aligns across 9 bases. The CDR3 runs 15 residues. CDR1 and CDR2 from the germline V gene are SQVTM and ANQGSEA. The V segment lost 6 bases and the J segment 7 bases; nucleotides outside the gene matches: 13. This CDR3 reads CSVATGGALGNIQYF. The CDR3 bases are TGCAGCGTCGCAACAGGGGGCGCCTTGGGGAACATTCAGTACTTC.

This clonotype was observed a handful of times. The chain is built from TRBV30 and TRBJ2-3; 10 nucleotides line up with TRBD2. Looked up from germline, CDR1 is GTSNPN and CDR2 is SVGIG (reference sequence). This CDR3 region has 15 residues. V was pared by 3 bases and J by 2 bases, with 5 bases of the junction left unmatched. CDR3 DNA: TGTGCCTGGAGGAGACTAGCGGGCGACACAGATACGCAGTATTTT. It yields the protein CAWRRLAGDTDTQYF.

Many counts were recorded for this clonotype. The gene calls are TRBV28 and TRBJ2-1; no reliable D call. This CDR3 contains 15 residues. V lost 11 bases and J lost 2, with 19 bases in between. The germline V gene has CDR1 MDHEN and CDR2 SYDVKM. This CDR3 is CAAERAGEAYNEQFF. The CDR3, as DNA: TGTGCCGCAGAACGAGCCGGAGAGGCCTACAATGAGCAGTTCTTC.

The chain uses TRBV6-8 and TRBJ1-1, with a tentative D call TRBD1 (5 bases). Germline CDR1 reads MNHGY; CDR2 reads SAAAGT. V was trimmed by 0 bases and J by 4 bases, leaving 15 bases between them. This CDR3 is 16 amino acids long. The CDR3 region has the DNA TGTGCCAGCAGTTACTCAGGGGCAGGGCGGCGCACTGAAGCTTTCTTT. It is translated as CASSYSGAGRRTEAFF.

This clonotype was seen at least ten times. CDR3 sequence: CSARDALQAFF. In DNA form, the CDR3 reads TGCAGTGCTAGAGATGCCTTGCAAGCTTTCTTT. The gene calls are TRBV20-1 and TRBJ1-1; D unresolved. The V end lost 0 bases, the J end lost 9 bases, and 8 bases lay between the germline ends. The CDR3 is 11 amino acids. CDR1 and CDR2 from the germline V gene are DFQATT and SNEGSKA (reference sequence).

Many counts were recorded for this clonotype. The genes are TRBV20-1 and TRBJ2-6, with TRBD1 identical over 7 bases. CDR1 and CDR2 from the germline V gene are DFQATT and SNEGSKA (reference sequence). CDR3 size: 16 residues. Trimming cost V 6 bases and J 0 bases; bases outside gene matches: 8. The CDR3 loop is CSANGQESSGANVLTF. The CDR3 nucleotides read TGCAGTGCAAACGGACAGGAGAGCTCTGGGGCCAACGTCCTGACTTTC.

This clonotype showed up many times. V is TRBV20-1 and J is TRBJ2-5, with 7 bases that match TRBD1. After removal of 1 base from V and 2 bases from J, the junction contained 4 bases not matched to a gene. The CDR3 totals 14 residues. In germline, CDR1 is DFQATT, CDR2 SNEGSKA (reference sequence). CDR3 in DNA: TGCAGTGCTAGAGGGGGGACAGCTCAAGAGACCCAGTACTTC. Its translation: CSARGGTAQETQYF.

There are many counts of this clonotype. The DNA of the CDR3 is TGCGCCAGCAGCCAGATCACAGGACCCTCCTACGAGCAGTACTTC. The encoded protein is CASSQITGPSYEQYF. This chain connects TRBV4-1 to TRBJ2-7; possibly TRBD1 for D (5 bases). CDR3 length equals 15 residues. V was shortened by 3 bases and J by 0 bases, with 12 bases between the two germline ends. CDR1 and CDR2 from the germline V gene are MGHRA and YSYEKL.

The table lists this clonotype with a few counts. This rearrangement joins TRBV9 to TRBJ2-7; D is uncertain. CDR1 and CDR2 from the germline V gene are SGDLS and YYNGEE. The V end was cut by 4 bases, the J end by 0 bases, with 14 bases between. CDR3 length: 15 amino acids. CDR3 nucleotide sequence: TGTGCCAGCAGCCCCGCCCGGGCGAGCTCCTACGAGCAGTACTTC. It encodes CASSPARASSYEQYF.

This clonotype appeared once. The chain combines TRBV11-2 with TRBJ1-3; D uncertain. V was trimmed by 5 bases and J by 0 bases, leaving 8 bases between them. Germline loops: CDR1 SGHAT, CDR2 FQNNGV. The CDR3 totals 14 residues. CDR3 sequence: CASSQEPSGNTIYF. The CDR3 DNA reads as TGTGCCAGCAGCCAAGAGCCCTCTGGAAACACCATATATTTT.

This clonotype was recorded many times. The chain has TRBV14 and TRBJ2-1; perhaps D is TRBD1 or TRBD2 (5 bases each). Germline V gives CDR1 SGHDN, CDR2 FVKESK. CDR3 length: 15 residues. Trimming took off 5 bases at V and 0 bases at J, with 11 bases between the two ends. The chain's CDR3 is CASSTWGSSYNEQFF. In DNA, the CDR3 is TGTGCCAGCAGCACTTGGGGGAGCTCCTACAATGAGCAGTTCTTC.

This clonotype has at least ten counts. This chain joins TRBV5-1 and TRBJ2-7, with 9 bases that match TRBD2. The CDR3 has 15 amino acids. Per the germline V gene, CDR1 is SGHRS and CDR2 is YFSETQ. Trimming took 0 bases from V and 3 from J; bases not matched to a gene: 4. CDR3 sequence reads: CASSLDRSGSYEQYF. The CDR3 DNA reads TGCGCCAGCAGCTTGGATCGTAGCGGGAGCTACGAGCAGTACTTC.